The clone carrying this T cell receptor beta chain was detected ten times or more. The data derive from a study of low-dose radiotherapy and immunotherapy resistance in tumors. The overall study: Treatment of Cohort 1 consisted of 0.5 Gy per fraction every 2 weeks, adding up to 6.5 Gy. Doses delivered to Cohort 2 were 1 Gy per fraction every two weeks, amounting to 13 Gy over 26 weeks. It was every two weeks, one day before radiation and immunotherapy, that intravenous cyclophosphamide 200 mg/m2 was given. Daily, from cycle 1 day 1 and for four cycles, patients took oral aspirin 300 mg.

First-strand cDNA relied on TRAV- and TRBV-specific primers spanning alpha and beta chains. Both a constant-region primer and a V-primer adapter served to amplify TCRs across 15 to 25 PCR cycles. One entry per CDR3 protein, called by TCRdb with MiXCR from the reads. The sample holds around 100,000 distinct CDR3 sequences, roughly 19% seen once. Specified time point: after trial treatment. Treatment noted: LDRT plus nivolumab, ipilimumab, low-dose cyclophosphamide and aspirin (RACIN trial). CDR3 length equals 16 residues. Trimming at V came to 0 bases and at J to 9 bases, leaving 8 bases not matched to a gene. Per the germline V gene, CDR1 is LGHNA and CDR2 is YNFKEQ.

Here the sequenced sample was PBMCs, taken after low-dose radiotherapy plus immunotherapy. The TCR was taken from a female donor with ovarian cancer. The chain joins TRBV4-2 to TRBJ2-1; 10 nucleotides match TRBD2. CDR3 loop: CASSQDGLAGVGEQFF. The CDR3, as DNA: TGTGCCAGCAGCCAAGATGGGCTAGCGGGAGTCGGTGAGCAGTTCTTC.